What follows are 21 T cell receptor beta chains derived from one specimen sequenced in a study of blood T cell repertoires in COVID-19. Profiled with immunoSEQ multiplex PCR; TCRdb holds only in-frame clones, not every one. The profile shows over 150,000 clones, approximately 81% of them singletons. Sequenced sample: peripheral blood. The receptor source for this set is a woman between 55 and 75 years old with COVID-19, enrolled during active disease.

The genes are TRBV15 and TRBJ2-3; 10 bases fit TRBD1. Trimming took 9 bases from V and 5 from J; bases not matched to a gene: 11. This CDR3 has 15 amino acids. Germline CDR1 LNHNV, CDR2 YYDKDF (reference sequence). The CDR3 loop is CATLYRDRGLDTQYF. In DNA, the CDR3 is TGTGCCACTTTGTACCGGGACAGGGGATTAGATACGCAGTATTTT.

This clone has only one observation. The CDR3 here is CASSSRGQTDHSGNTIYF. CDR3 nucleotide sequence: TGTGCCAGCAGCAGCCGGGGACAGACCGACCACTCTGGAAACACCATATATTTT. The rearrangement uses TRBV13 and TRBJ1-3; TRBD1 matches 7 bases. The V segment lost 5 bases and the J segment 0 bases; nucleotides outside the gene matches: 13. The CDR3 length is 18 residues. Per the germline V gene, CDR1 is PRHDT and CDR2 is FYEKMQ (reference sequence).

This clone was counted once. The CDR3 DNA reads as TGTGCCAGCAGCCCCGGGACACCATCCAGTGAGCAGTTCTTC. As protein: CASSPGTPSSEQFF. V usage is TRBV9 and J usage is TRBJ2-1, with a weak D call TRBD1 (6 bases). Germline V gives CDR1 SGDLS, CDR2 YYNGEE. V was trimmed by 4 bases and J by 9 bases, leaving 17 bases between them. This CDR3 region has 14 residues.

The chain employs TRBV27 and TRBJ1-5, with 8 bases aligning to TRBD1. This CDR3 comprises 14 residues. Germline CDR1 and CDR2: MNHEY and SMNVEV (reference sequence). J was trimmed by 4 bases and V by 7 bases; bases with no gene match: 6. CDR3 loop: CASKSGGWNQPQHF. The DNA of the CDR3 is TGTGCCAGCAAATCAGGGGGCTGGAATCAGCCCCAGCATTTT.

The V gene is TRBV20-1, the J gene TRBJ1-1; no clear D. CDR1 is DFQATT, CDR2 SNEGSKA, per germline (reference sequence). This CDR3 region has 11 residues. V lost 4 bases and J lost 2, with 5 bases in between. CDR3 residues: CSANTNTEAFF. The CDR3 DNA reads TGCAGTGCTAACACCAACACTGAAGCTTTCTTT.

The chain has TRBV5-4 and TRBJ1-4, with unresolved D. The V end lost 2 bases, the J end lost 4 bases, and 9 bases lay between the germline ends. The CDR3 sequence is 14 residues long. Per germline, CDR1 SGHNT and CDR2 YYREEE (reference sequence). The CDR3 sequence: CASSFERFNEKLFF. The CDR3 DNA is TGTGCCAGCAGCTTTGAGAGATTTAATGAAAAACTGTTTTTT.

The chain combines TRBV7-9 with TRBJ1-1; D ambiguous. Germline loops: CDR1 SEHNR, CDR2 FQNEAQ (reference sequence). V lost 0 bases and J 1 base, leaving 3 bases between the germline ends. The CDR3 has 13 amino acids. The CDR3 nucleotides read TGTGCCAGCAGCTTAGCACAGAACACTGAAGCTTTCTTT. Its translation is CASSLAQNTEAFF.

This rearrangement joins TRBV6-1 to TRBJ1-5; D is ambiguous. Germline CDR1 is MNHNS and CDR2 is SASEGT. This CDR3 has 14 residues. Deletions cut 2 bases from V and 5 bases from J, with 10 bases between. The CDR3 protein is CASSEFRRDQPQHF. DNA of the CDR3: TGTGCCAGCAGTGAATTCAGGCGTGATCAGCCCCAGCATTTT.

The gene calls are TRBV19 and TRBJ1-5; possible D gene TRBD1, 6 bases. The ends were cut back, 1 base at V and 5 bases at J, with 15 bases in the middle. This CDR3 contains 16 residues. Germline V gene sequence: CDR1 LNHDA, CDR2 SQIVND (reference sequence). The CDR3 loop reads CASSIAGTIGDQPQHF. CDR3 DNA sequence: TGTGCCAGTAGTATAGCAGGGACAATCGGTGATCAGCCCCAGCATTTT.

The chain recombines TRBV5-1 with TRBJ1-5; D ambiguous. The germline V and J ends were trimmed by 0 bases and 3 bases, with 10 bases remaining between them. Germline CDR1 SGHRS, CDR2 YFSETQ. This CDR3 contains 15 residues. Written as DNA, the CDR3 is TGCGCCAGCAGCTTGGTTTCAGGTCTCAATCAGCCCCAGCATTTT. Its protein product is CASSLVSGLNQPQHF. The full variable domain, in which reference TRBV5-1 and TRBJ1-5 provide the parts outside the CDR3, is KAGVTQTPRYLIKTRGQQVTLSCSPISGHRSVSWYQQTPGQGLQFLFEYFSETQRNKGNFPGRFSGRQFSNSRSEMNVSTLELGDSALYLCASSLVSGLNQPQHFGDGTRLSIL.

The chain links TRBV12-3 or TRBV12-4 to TRBJ1-1; the D is unclear. Trimming left V 3 bases short and J 5 bases short, with 7 bases between. The CDR3 consists of 12 residues. CDR3 in amino acids: CASSLGRTEAFF. The CDR3 DNA reads TGTGCCAGCAGTTTGGGGAGGACTGAAGCTTTCTTT.

The V call is TRBV7-6, the J call TRBJ1-4, with 11 bases aligning to TRBD1. This CDR3 contains 16 residues. Germline CDR1 reads SGHVS; CDR2 reads FNYEAQ. The J segment lost 8 bases and the V segment lost 5 bases, leaving 10 bases of the junction unmatched. The CDR3 reads CASSKSGQGAREKLFF. CDR3 bases: TGTGCCAGCAGCAAATCTGGACAGGGGGCAAGGGAAAAACTGTTTTTT.

This clone was counted only a few times. The gene calls are TRBV6-5 and TRBJ2-3; TRBD1 might be the D (6 bases). With 11 bases removed from V and 14 bases from J, the gap between germline ends came to 20 bases. CDR1 is MNHEY and CDR2 is SVGAGI in the germline V gene. The CDR3 runs 11 residues. CDR3 coding DNA: TGTGCCGTTGAACAGGGAATGGTCGGGTATTTT. It is translated as CAVEQGMVGYF.

This chain uses TRBV4-2 with TRBJ2-5; D is possibly TRBD2 (5 bases). Germline CDR1 and CDR2: LGHNA and YNFKEQ. The V end lost 2 bases, the J end lost 1 base, and 11 bases lay between the germline ends. The CDR3 runs to 15 residues. The chain's CDR3 is CASSQFSTTQETQYF. CDR3 coding DNA: TGTGCCAGCAGCCAATTCTCGACTACCCAAGAGACCCAGTACTTC.

The chain joins TRBV3-1 (or the pseudogene TRBV3-2) to TRBJ1-5; tentative D call: TRBD1 (6 bases). The germline CDR1 and CDR2 sequences are LGHDT and YNNKEL (reference sequence). V lost 5 bases and J 7 bases, leaving 15 bases between the germline ends. The CDR3 is made up of 14 amino acids. This chain's CDR3 is CASSDLGGKQPQHF. CDR3 sequence (DNA): TGTGCCAGCAGCGACCTAGGGGGAAAACAGCCCCAGCATTTT.

This chain connects TRBV18 to TRBJ2-7; D is unclear. The CDR3 has 14 amino acids. V was clipped by 1 base and J by 7 bases, with 14 bases between them. Germline CDR1 is KGHSH and CDR2 is LQKENI. The CDR3 DNA follows: TGTGCCAGCTCACCACGTGACCTAGTCGTGGAGCAGTACTTC. Amino acid sequence: CASSPRDLVVEQYF.

In this sample, this clone turned up a few times. This sample also contains other DNA sequences that code for the same CDR3. This rearrangement joins TRBV5-1 to TRBJ2-5; possible D gene TRBD1, 5 bases. The CDR3 has 14 amino acids. CDR1 and CDR2 from the germline V gene are SGHRS and YFSETQ. Trimming took 4 bases from V and 1 from J, leaving 11 bases between them. The DNA for the CDR3 is TGCGCCAGCAGCAGGCTGACAGCCCAAGAGACCCAGTACTTC. Protein product: CASSRLTAQETQYF.

This clone was detected only once. The chain combines TRBV5-1 with TRBJ1-2, with D maybe TRBD1 (6 bases). CDR1 SGHRS and CDR2 YFSETQ come from the germline V gene. This CDR3 region has 13 residues. Trimming removed 3 bases at V and 6 bases at J, with 12 bases between. The CDR3 reads CASSSGDGNGYTF. CDR3 DNA: TGCGCCAGCAGCTCAGGGGATGGGAATGGCTACACCTTC.

The rearrangement links TRBV18 to TRBJ1-1; possibly TRBD1 for D (6 bases). Trimming took off 2 bases at V and 10 bases at J, with 14 bases between the two ends. The germline V gene encodes CDR1 KGHSH and CDR2 LQKENI. The CDR3 runs 13 residues. The CDR3, as DNA: TGTGCCAGCTCACCATTGGAGGGGGGGAGAGCTTTCTTT. Translated, it gives CASSPLEGGRAFF.

The CDR3 spells CASRWDKNTGELFF. The CDR3 DNA follows: TGTGCCAGCAGATGGGACAAGAACACCGGGGAGCTGTTTTTT. This chain uses TRBV6-5 with TRBJ2-2, with a tentative D call TRBD1 (6 bases). This CDR3 is 14 amino acids long. V lost 6 bases, J lost 1 base, and 9 bases lay in between. Germline CDR1 is MNHEY and CDR2 is SVGAGI.

This sequence joins TRBV14 and TRBJ1-4; 7 positions match TRBD1. CDR1 and CDR2 (germline): SGHDN, FVKESK. The V and J ends lost 3 bases and 7 bases, in that order; junction bases with no gene match: 8. This CDR3 spans 15 amino acids. CDR3 sequence reads: CASSHRQGGREKLFF. DNA of the CDR3: TGTGCCAGCAGCCATCGACAGGGTGGACGTGAAAAACTGTTTTTT.